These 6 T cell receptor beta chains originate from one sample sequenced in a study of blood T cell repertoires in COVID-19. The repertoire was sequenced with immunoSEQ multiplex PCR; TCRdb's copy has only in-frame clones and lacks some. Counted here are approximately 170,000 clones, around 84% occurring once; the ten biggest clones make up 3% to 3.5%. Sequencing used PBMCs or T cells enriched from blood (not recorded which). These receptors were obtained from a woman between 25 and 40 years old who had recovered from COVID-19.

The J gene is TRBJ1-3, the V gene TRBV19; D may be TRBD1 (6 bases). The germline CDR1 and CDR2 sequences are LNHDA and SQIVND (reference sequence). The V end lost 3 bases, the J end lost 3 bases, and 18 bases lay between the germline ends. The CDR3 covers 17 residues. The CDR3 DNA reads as TGTGCCAGTAGTATCCGGCCGGACAGTTTAATTGGAAACACCATATATTTT. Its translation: CASSIRPDSLIGNTIYF.

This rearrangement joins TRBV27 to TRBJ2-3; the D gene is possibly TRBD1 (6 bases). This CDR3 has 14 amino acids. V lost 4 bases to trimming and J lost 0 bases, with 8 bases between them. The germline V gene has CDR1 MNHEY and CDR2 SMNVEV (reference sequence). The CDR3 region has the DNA TGTGCCAGCAGTTCAGGACAGAGCACAGATACGCAGTATTTT. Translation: CASSSGQSTDTQYF.

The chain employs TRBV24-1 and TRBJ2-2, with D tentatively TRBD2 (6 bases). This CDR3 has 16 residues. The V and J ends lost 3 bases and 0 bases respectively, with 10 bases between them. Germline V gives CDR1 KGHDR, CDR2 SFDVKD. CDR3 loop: CATSDAGLTNTGELFF. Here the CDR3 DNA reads TGTGCCACCAGTGATGCGGGACTCACGAACACCGGGGAGCTGTTTTTT.

The CDR3 DNA sequence: TGTGCCTGGAACAGACATTCCTACGAGCAGTACTTC. Protein sequence: CAWNRHSYEQYF. The chain links TRBV30 to TRBJ2-7; no definite D call. The CDR3 sequence is 12 residues long. Trimming removed 4 bases from V and 1 base from J, with 8 bases in between. CDR1 and CDR2 from the germline V gene are GTSNPN and SVGIG (reference sequence).

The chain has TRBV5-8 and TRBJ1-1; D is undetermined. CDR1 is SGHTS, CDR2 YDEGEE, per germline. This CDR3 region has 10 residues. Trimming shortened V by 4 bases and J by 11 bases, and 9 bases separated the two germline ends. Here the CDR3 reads CASSLLEAFF. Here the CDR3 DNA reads TGTGCCAGCAGCCTTTTAGAGGCTTTCTTT.

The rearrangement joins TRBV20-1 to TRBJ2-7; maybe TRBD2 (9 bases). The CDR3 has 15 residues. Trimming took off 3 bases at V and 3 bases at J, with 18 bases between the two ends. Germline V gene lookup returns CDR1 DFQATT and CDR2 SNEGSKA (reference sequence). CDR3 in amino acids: CSASQGASGDYEQYF. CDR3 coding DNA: TGCAGTGCTAGTCAGGGGGCTAGCGGGGACTACGAGCAGTACTTC.